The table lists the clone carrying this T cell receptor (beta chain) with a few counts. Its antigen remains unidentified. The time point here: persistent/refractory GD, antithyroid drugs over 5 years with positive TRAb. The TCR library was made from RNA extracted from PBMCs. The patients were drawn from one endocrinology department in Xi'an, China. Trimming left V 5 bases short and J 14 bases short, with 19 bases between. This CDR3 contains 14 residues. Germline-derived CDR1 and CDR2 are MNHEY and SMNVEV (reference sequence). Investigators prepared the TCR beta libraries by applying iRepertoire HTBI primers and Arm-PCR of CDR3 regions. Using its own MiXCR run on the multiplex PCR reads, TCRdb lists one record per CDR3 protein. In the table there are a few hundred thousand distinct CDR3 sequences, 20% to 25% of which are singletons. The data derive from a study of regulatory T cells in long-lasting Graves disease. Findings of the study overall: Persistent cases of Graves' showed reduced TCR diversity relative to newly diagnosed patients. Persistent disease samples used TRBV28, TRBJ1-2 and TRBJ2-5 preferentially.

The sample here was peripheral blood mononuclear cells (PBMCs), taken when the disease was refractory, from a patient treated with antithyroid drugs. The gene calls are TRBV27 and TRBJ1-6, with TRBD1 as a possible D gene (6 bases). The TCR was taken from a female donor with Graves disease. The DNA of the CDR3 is TGTGCCAGCAGTCCACAGGGTGCTGTTACATCCCTCCACTTT. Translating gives CASSPQGAVTSLHF.